This TCR beta chain was recorded in a study of PD-L1 blockade in urothelial cancer. For the study at large: Blood-derived samples held a median around 140,000 T cells. Notes on the study in general: Durable-benefit patients had greater expansion of tumor-associated blood clones at 3 weeks.

This clone was picked up a small number of times. Its antigen is unidentified. The V gene end was trimmed by 2 bases and the J gene end by 6 bases; junction bases not matched to a gene: 7. This CDR3 has 14 amino acids. Germline CDR1 is GTSNPN and CDR2 is SVGIG (reference sequence). TCRdb's copy holds only in-frame clones and misses some; the assay was immunoSEQ multiplex PCR. The data contain about 71,000 clones, 70% to 90% of them singletons. The chain links TRBV30 to TRBJ1-5, with 7 bases identical to TRBD1. The sequence came from a man aged 60 to 69 with urothelial cancer. The input for sequencing was PBMCs, taken around atezolizumab (anti-PD-L1) treatment. This chain's CDR3 is CAWSLIRGTQPQHF. In nucleotides, the CDR3 is TGTGCCTGGAGTTTAATCAGGGGGACTCAGCCCCAGCATTTT. Combining the CDR3 with reference TRBV30 and TRBJ1-5 gives the whole variable domain SQTIHQWPATLVQPVGSPLSLECTVEGTSNPNLYWYRQAAGRGLQLLFYSVGIGQISSEVPQNLSASRPQDRQFILSSKKLLLSDSGFYLCAWSLIRGTQPQHFGDGTRLSIL.